These 8 T cell receptor beta chains share one sample of origin, sequenced in a study of blood T cell repertoires in COVID-19. Only in-frame clones appear in the TCRdb table, and some are missing; sequencing was by immunoSEQ multiplex PCR. The table has roughly 300,000 clones, 86% seen once. Sequenced: peripheral blood. These receptors originate from a woman between 45 and 60 years old with acute or convalescent COVID-19.

A single count supports this clone. V is TRBV7-9 and J is TRBJ2-1, with a tentative D call TRBD2 (6 bases). Germline lookup yields CDR1 SEHNR and CDR2 FQNEAQ (reference sequence). The CDR3 runs 15 residues. Trimming took off 5 bases at V and 1 base at J, with 12 bases between the two ends. The CDR3 DNA is TGTGCCAGCAGCCGAGATAGCGGTTCCTACAATGAGCAGTTCTTC. This translates into CASSRDSGSYNEQFF.

The rearrangement links TRBV7-2 to TRBJ2-5, with D possibly being TRBD1 (5 bases). The CDR3 extends over 13 amino acids. CDR1 is SGHTA, CDR2 FQGNSA, per germline. V shed 5 bases and J shed 2 bases, with 9 bases lying between them. CDR3 nucleotides: TGTGCCAGCAGCACCGACAGACAAGAGACCCAGTACTTC. It yields the protein CASSTDRQETQYF.

The chain combines TRBV10-3 with TRBJ2-3; 7 bases agree with TRBD2. The CDR3 spans 17 residues. V was pared by 0 bases and J by 2 bases, with 8 bases of the junction left unmatched. Per the germline V gene, CDR1 is ENHRY and CDR2 is SYGVKD. CDR3 in amino acids: CAISESIPTSVTDTQYF. CDR3 nucleotides: TGTGCCATCAGTGAGTCGATTCCAACTAGCGTCACAGATACGCAGTATTTT.

This chain links TRBV21-1 with TRBJ2-7; the D call in the table, TRBD1, was not verified against the DNA. TRBV21-1 is a listed pseudogene. The CDR3 covers 15 residues. The CDR3 loop reads CASSPQGVNNYEQYF. The CDR3 nucleotides are TGTGCCAGCAGCCCTCAGGGGGTAAATAACTACGAGCAGTACTTC.

The chain links TRBV19 to TRBJ2-5; the D gene is possibly TRBD1 (5 bases). CDR1 is LNHDA, CDR2 SQIVND, per germline (reference sequence). CDR3 length equals 13 residues. Trimming removed 10 bases from V and 0 bases from J, with 12 bases in between. The DNA of the CDR3 is TGTGCCACCTCGGACACGTACCAAGAGACCCAGTACTTC. Translation: CATSDTYQETQYF.

The V and J genes are TRBV2 and TRBJ2-6; D might be TRBD1 (5 bases). This CDR3 contains 14 residues. Per germline, CDR1 SNHLY and CDR2 FYNNEI. Trimming shortened V by 3 bases and J by 4 bases, and 7 bases separated the two germline ends. CDR3 region: CASSDRTGANVLTF. The CDR3 DNA is TGTGCCAGCAGTGACAGGACAGGGGCCAACGTCCTGACTTTC.

The V call is TRBV9, the J call TRBJ2-7, with TRBD2 identical over 7 bases. V was clipped by 0 bases and J by 6 bases; unmatched bases: 15. Per germline, CDR1 SGDLS and CDR2 YYNGEE. This CDR3 region has 17 residues. DNA for the CDR3: TGTGCCAGCAGCGTAGGGCGGGAGTACTCCCGTTTGGGCGAGCAGTACTTC. Protein: CASSVGREYSRLGEQYF.

In its sample, this clone was seen once. Other nucleotide sequences in the sample specify the same CDR3. The V and J genes are TRBV27 and TRBJ1-2; D may be TRBD1 (5 bases). The germline V gene encodes CDR1 MNHEY and CDR2 SMNVEV (reference sequence). The CDR3 covers 14 residues. V was shortened by 0 bases and J by 3 bases, with 8 bases between the two germline ends. Written as DNA, the CDR3 is TGTGCCAGCAGTTTATCGGGGGGGTACTATGGCTACACCTTC. It translates to CASSLSGGYYGYTF.